The TCR beta chain under discussion was sequenced for a study of shared clonotypes between healthy human individuals. About the research overall: Each donor had three CD4 naive, three CD4 memory, two CD8 naive and one CD8 memory plate. General study findings and limits: The low donor count limited represented genetic and exposure-history diversity. Among a few donors, around 5% of naive CD4 clonotypes were found in common.

CDR1 is MGHRA and CDR2 is YSYEKL in the germline V gene. V lost 4 bases, J lost 4 bases, and 1 base stayed unmatched. There are 13 residues in the CDR3. In regard to this clone: What it binds is not known.

Terminally differentiated effector memory CD45RA+ cells were excluded by CCR7 positive selection of CD45RO-negative cells. Deep-level settings were used for running the assay. Some clones are missing from TCRdb's copy, which holds only in-frame ones; the method was immunoSEQ multiplex PCR. This table holds a few million clones, about 93% found once. The sequenced material came from naive CD8+ T cells from PBMCs. This clonotype originated in a man younger than 35 in good health. Some clones in this sample may be carry-over from other donors' samples. The chain links TRBV4-1 to TRBJ2-7; 10 bases line up with TRBD1. The CDR3 DNA reads TGCGCCAGCAGCCCGGACAGGGGGTACGAGCAGTACTTC. This encodes CASSPDRGYEQYF.